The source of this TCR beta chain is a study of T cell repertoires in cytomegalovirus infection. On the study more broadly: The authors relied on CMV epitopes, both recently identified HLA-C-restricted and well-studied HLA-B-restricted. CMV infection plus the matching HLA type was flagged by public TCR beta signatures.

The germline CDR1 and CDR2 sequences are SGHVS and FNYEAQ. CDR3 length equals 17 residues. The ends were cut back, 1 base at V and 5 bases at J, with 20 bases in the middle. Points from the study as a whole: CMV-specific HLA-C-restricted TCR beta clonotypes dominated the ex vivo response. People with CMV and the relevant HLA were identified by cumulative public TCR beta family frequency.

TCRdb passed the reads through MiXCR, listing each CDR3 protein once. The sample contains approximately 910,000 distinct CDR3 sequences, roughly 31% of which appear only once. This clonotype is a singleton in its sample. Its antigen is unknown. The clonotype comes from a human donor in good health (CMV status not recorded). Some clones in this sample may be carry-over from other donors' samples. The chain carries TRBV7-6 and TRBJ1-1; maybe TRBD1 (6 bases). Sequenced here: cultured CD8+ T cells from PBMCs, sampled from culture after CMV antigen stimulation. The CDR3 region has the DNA TGTGCCAGCAGCTTAGGACTGGGACATGCCGGGGGGACTGAAGCTTTCTTT. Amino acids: CASSLGLGHAGGTEAFF.